The following is a T cell receptor beta chain sequence with its context. The V and J ends lost 8 bases and 2 bases, in that order; junction bases with no gene match: 6. The CDR3 has 14 amino acids. CDR1 MNHNS and CDR2 SASEGT come from the germline V gene. The method was immunoSEQ multiplex PCR; TCRdb's version includes in-frame clones alone and lacks a portion of them. Found here are approximately 81,000 clones, approximately 94% of them singletons; the top ten hold about 0.36%. The sample comes from a study of technical replicates of blood from a few donors. The sequenced sample was T cells isolated from PBMCs. This TCR was recovered from a human donor in good health. The V and J genes are TRBV6-1 and TRBJ2-7; the match to TRBD2 covers 10 bases. CDR3 DNA sequence: TGTGCCAGCGATAGCGGGAGGATACCCTACGAGCAGTACTTC. Protein sequence: CASDSGRIPYEQYF.